The T cell receptor beta chain under discussion was sequenced for a study of lymphopenia after photon versus proton radiotherapy. Study observations and caveats: Proton therapy kept repertoires fairly stable, unlike photons, which gained effector/memory cells.

Trimming took 0 bases from V and 3 from J; bases not matched to a gene: 5. The CDR3 consists of 17 residues. Germline V gene lookup returns CDR1 MRHNA and CDR2 SNTAGT. Sequencing used immunoSEQ multiplex PCR; TCRdb keeps in-frame clones, though not all of them. The sample records 26,000 or so clones, around 82% being singletons. On this clone itself: Its antigen is as yet unknown.

The TCR originated in a man aged 45-60 years with gastric cancer. The sequenced sample was peripheral blood, obtained from a patient treated with photon-based radiotherapy. The chain combines TRBV6-4 with TRBJ2-2, with 9 bases that match TRBD2. The CDR3 bases are TGTGCCAGCAGTGACTCGATTCTAGCGGGGTACACCGGGGAGCTGTTTTTT. This sequence encodes CASSDSILAGYTGELFF.